This TCR beta chain appears in the sequencing data of a study of Graves' ophthalmopathy and Graves' hyperthyroidism. The sample holds many counts of this clonotype. This CDR3 has 19 amino acids. The germline gives CDR1 PRHDT, CDR2 FYEKMQ (reference sequence). Trimming took 4 bases from V and 4 from J; bases not matched to a gene: 17. From RNA, the CDR3 regions of TCR beta chains were amplified and sequenced. First-round RT-PCR employed HTBI primers, with a second-round multiplex PCR after it. TCRdb used MiXCR to reprocess the multiplex PCR reads, holding one entry per CDR3 protein. The sample contains roughly 380,000 distinct CDR3 sequences, 15% of which appear only once.

The source of this sequence is a woman under 30 with stable Graves' hyperthyroidism. The specimen was peripheral blood. This sequence joins TRBV13 and TRBJ2-7; 12 bases fit TRBD2. DNA of the CDR3: TGTGCCAGCAGCTCCTACTGGACTAGCGGGGCTGACGGTCGGTACGAGCAGTACTTC. Amino acids: CASSSYWTSGADGRYEQYF.